What follows are 10 T cell receptor beta chains derived from one specimen sequenced in a study of CD4+ T cells in melanoma. Libraries were prepared by immunoSEQ multiplex PCR; TCRdb keeps only in-frame clonotypes and omits some of them. The data contain around 110,000 clones, about nine tenths of them singletons. The material sequenced was peripheral blood. The source of these receptors is a human donor with melanoma.

CDR3 region: CASSLGLNYNEQFF. CDR3 DNA sequence: TGTGCCAGCAGCCTGGGACTCAACTACAATGAGCAGTTCTTC. The genes are TRBV7-3 and TRBJ2-1, with D possibly matching TRBD2 (6 bases). The length of the CDR3 is 14 residues. Germline V gives CDR1 SGHTA, CDR2 FQGTGA. V lost 5 bases, J lost 3 bases, and 11 bases lay in between.

This rearrangement joins TRBV5-4 to TRBJ1-1, with D unclear. The CDR3 consists of 12 residues. Trimming removed 3 bases at V and 8 bases at J, with 11 bases between. Germline V gene data show CDR1 as SGHNT and CDR2 as YYREEE (reference sequence). The CDR3 nucleotides read TGTGCCAGCAGCTGGATGTCGGAAGAAGCTTTCTTT. As protein: CASSWMSEEAFF.

V and J are TRBV4-1 and TRBJ2-5; perhaps D is TRBD1 or TRBD2 (5 bases each). Germline lookup yields CDR1 MGHRA and CDR2 YSYEKL. The ends were cut back, 4 bases at V and 5 bases at J, with 14 bases in the middle. The CDR3 is 14 amino acids. The CDR3 DNA is TGCGCCAGCAGCCGGATCCCTGAGGGGGAGACCCAGTACTTC. Its protein is CASSRIPEGETQYF.

The chain employs TRBV5-5 and TRBJ2-2; D ambiguous. The ends were cut back, 4 bases at V and 3 bases at J, with 4 bases in the middle. Germline CDR1 is SGHKS and CDR2 is YYEKEE (reference sequence). The CDR3 has 12 amino acids. The CDR3: CASSKDTGELFF. Written as DNA, the CDR3 is TGTGCCAGCAGCAAAGACACCGGGGAGCTGTTTTTT.

The CDR3 sequence: CASRGQGIYSPLHF. DNA of the CDR3: TGTGCCAGCAGAGGGCAGGGTATCTATTCACCCCTCCACTTT. The chain employs TRBV27 and TRBJ1-6; a possible D gene is TRBD1 (5 bases). V lost 6 bases, J lost 8 bases, and 14 bases lay in between. Germline CDR1 reads MNHEY; CDR2 reads SMNVEV (reference sequence). This CDR3 spans 14 amino acids.

With regard to this clone: The same CDR3 arises from other DNA sequences in this sample as well. This sequence joins TRBV7-9 and TRBJ2-7; D is undetermined. CDR1 is SEHNR and CDR2 is FQNEAQ in the germline V gene (reference sequence). The CDR3 runs 14 residues. Trimming took off 5 bases at V and 7 bases at J, with 18 bases between the two ends. CDR3 in DNA: TGTGCCAGCAGCCTTCTAGGATCCCACTATGAGCAGTACTTC. Translated: CASSLLGSHYEQYF.

V gene TRBV5-1 combines with J gene TRBJ1-2, with 9 bases matching TRBD1. Germline CDR1 SGHRS, CDR2 YFSETQ. Unmatched junction bases numbered 4, after V lost 3 bases and J lost 7 bases. This CDR3 contains 13 residues. The CDR3 DNA reads TGCGCCAGCAGCTACGAGACAGGGGGTGGCTACACCTTC. Translated: CASSYETGGGYTF. The whole variable domain, remainder taken from reference TRBV5-1 and TRBJ1-2, is KAGVTQTPRYLIKTRGQQVTLSCSPISGHRSVSWYQQTPGQGLQFLFEYFSETQRNKGNFPGRFSGRQFSNSRSEMNVSTLELGDSALYLCASSYETGGGYTFGSGTRLTVV.

The chain employs TRBV9 and TRBJ2-3; the match to TRBD2 covers 12 bases. Germline V lookup: CDR1 SGDLS, CDR2 YYNGEE. The trim removed 4 bases at V and 5 bases at J, leaving 5 bases unmatched. The CDR3 loop spans 15 amino acids. CDR3 sequence reads: CASSTSGGWEDTQYF. CDR3 in DNA: TGTGCCAGCAGCACTAGCGGGGGGTGGGAAGATACGCAGTATTTT.

This chain joins TRBV5-5 and TRBJ1-1; no reliable D call. Trimming stripped 0 bases from V and 0 bases from J, with 9 bases between. The CDR3 length is 15 residues. CDR1 and CDR2 from the germline V gene are SGHKS and YYEKEE (reference sequence). CDR3 nucleotide sequence: TGTGCCAGCAGCTTGGGTATCGGCCTGAACACTGAAGCTTTCTTT. Translation: CASSLGIGLNTEAFF.

V usage is TRBV9 and J usage is TRBJ2-2, with 9 bases lining up with TRBD2. J gave up 0 bases and V 4 bases, and 10 bases lay outside the gene matches. The CDR3 has 18 amino acids. CDR1 is SGDLS and CDR2 is YYNGEE in the germline V gene. The CDR3 DNA reads TGTGCCAGCAGCTTAAGACTAGCGGAGGTATCGAACACCGGGGAGCTGTTTTTT. Translation: CASSLRLAEVSNTGELFF.